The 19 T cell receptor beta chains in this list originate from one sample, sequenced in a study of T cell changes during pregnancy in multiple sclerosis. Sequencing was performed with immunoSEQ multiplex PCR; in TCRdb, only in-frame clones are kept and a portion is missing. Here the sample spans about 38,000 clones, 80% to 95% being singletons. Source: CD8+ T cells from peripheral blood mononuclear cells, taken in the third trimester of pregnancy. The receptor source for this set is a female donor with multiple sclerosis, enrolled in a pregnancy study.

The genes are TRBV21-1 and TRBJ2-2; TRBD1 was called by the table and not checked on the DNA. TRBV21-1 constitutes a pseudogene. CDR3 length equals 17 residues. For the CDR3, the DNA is TGTGCCAGCAGCAAAGGGGGGACACCAAGTGGCACCGGGGAGCTGTTTTTT. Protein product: CASSKGGTPSGTGELFF.

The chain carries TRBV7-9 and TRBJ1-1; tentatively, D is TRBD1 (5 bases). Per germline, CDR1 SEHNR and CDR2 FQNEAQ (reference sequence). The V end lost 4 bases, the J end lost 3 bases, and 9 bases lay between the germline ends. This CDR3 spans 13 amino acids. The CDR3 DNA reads TGTGCCAGCAGCTCCAGGGATCACACTGAAGCTTTCTTT. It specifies CASSSRDHTEAFF. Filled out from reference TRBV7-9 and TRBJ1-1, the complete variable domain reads DTGVSQNPRHKITKRGQNVTFRCDPISEHNRLYWYRQTLGQGPEFLTYFQNEAQLEKSRLLSDRFSAERPKGSFSTLEIQRTEQGDSAMYLCASSSRDHTEAFFGQGTRLTVV.

CDR3 DNA sequence: TGTGCCAGCAGTTTCAGTTCAGGTTCTATTAAAAATGAGCAGTTCTTC. Translating it yields CASSFSSGSIKNEQFF. This chain links TRBV27 with TRBJ2-1; D is unclear. Germline V gene sequence: CDR1 MNHEY, CDR2 SMNVEV (reference sequence). The CDR3 extends over 16 amino acids. V was pared by 3 bases and J by 7 bases, with 19 bases between.

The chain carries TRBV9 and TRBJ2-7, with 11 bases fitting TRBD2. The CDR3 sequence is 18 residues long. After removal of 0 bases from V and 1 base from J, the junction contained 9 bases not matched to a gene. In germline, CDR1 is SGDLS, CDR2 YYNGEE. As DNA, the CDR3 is TGTGCCAGCAGCGTAGTGGTAGCGGGAGGGCGGTCTTCCTACGAGCAGTACTTC. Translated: CASSVVVAGGRSSYEQYF.

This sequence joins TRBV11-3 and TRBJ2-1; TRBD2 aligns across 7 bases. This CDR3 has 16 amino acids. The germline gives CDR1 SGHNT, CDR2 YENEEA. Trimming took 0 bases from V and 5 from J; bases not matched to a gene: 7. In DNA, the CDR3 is TGTGCCAGCAGCTTAGATGGGCGGGAGCCCAACAATGAGCAGTTCTTC. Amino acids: CASSLDGREPNNEQFF.

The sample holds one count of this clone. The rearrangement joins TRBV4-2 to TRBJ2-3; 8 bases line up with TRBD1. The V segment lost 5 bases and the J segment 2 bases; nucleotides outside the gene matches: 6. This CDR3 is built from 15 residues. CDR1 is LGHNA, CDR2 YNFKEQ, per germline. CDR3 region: CASSSGGAHTDTQYF. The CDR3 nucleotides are TGTGCCAGCAGCTCAGGGGGCGCACACACAGATACGCAGTATTTT.

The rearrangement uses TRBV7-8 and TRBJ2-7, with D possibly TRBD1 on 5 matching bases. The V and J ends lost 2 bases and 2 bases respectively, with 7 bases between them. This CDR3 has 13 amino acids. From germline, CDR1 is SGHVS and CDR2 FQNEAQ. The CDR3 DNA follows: TGTGCCAGCAGCTTACAGGGAACCTACGAGCAGTACTTC. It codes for CASSLQGTYEQYF.

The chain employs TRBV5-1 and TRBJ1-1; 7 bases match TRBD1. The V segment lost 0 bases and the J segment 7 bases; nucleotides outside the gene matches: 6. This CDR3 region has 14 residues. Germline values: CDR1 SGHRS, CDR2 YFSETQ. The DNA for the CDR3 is TGCGCCAGCAGCTTGGGCGTGGGACAGCTTGAAGCTTTCTTT. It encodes CASSLGVGQLEAFF.

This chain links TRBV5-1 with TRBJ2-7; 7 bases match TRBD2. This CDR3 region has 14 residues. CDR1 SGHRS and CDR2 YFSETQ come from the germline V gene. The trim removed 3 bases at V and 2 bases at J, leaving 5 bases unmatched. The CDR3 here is CASSWGGQTYEQYF. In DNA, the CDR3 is TGCGCCAGCAGCTGGGGGGGTCAGACCTACGAGCAGTACTTC.

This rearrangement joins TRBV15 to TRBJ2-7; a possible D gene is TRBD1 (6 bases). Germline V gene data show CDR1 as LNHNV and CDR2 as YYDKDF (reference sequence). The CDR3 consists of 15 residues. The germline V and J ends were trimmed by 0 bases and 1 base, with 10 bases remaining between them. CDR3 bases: TGTGCCACCAGCAGAGAGGCAGGGGCGTCCTACGAGCAGTACTTC. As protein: CATSREAGASYEQYF.

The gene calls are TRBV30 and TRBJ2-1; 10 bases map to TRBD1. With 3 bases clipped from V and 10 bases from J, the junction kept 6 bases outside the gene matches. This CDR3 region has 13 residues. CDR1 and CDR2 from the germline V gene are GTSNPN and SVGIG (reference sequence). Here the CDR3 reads CAWRGTGAVEQFF. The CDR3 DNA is TGTGCCTGGAGGGGGACAGGGGCCGTAGAGCAGTTCTTC.

The CDR3 loop reads CASSPRQAPISGGYTF. In DNA, the CDR3 is TGTGCCAGCAGCCCTCGACAGGCACCTATTTCGGGGGGCTACACCTTC. The chain carries TRBV27 and TRBJ1-2, with D possibly matching TRBD1 (6 bases). The CDR3 extends over 16 amino acids. From germline, CDR1 is MNHEY and CDR2 SMNVEV (reference sequence). V shed 6 bases and J shed 8 bases, with 25 bases lying between them.

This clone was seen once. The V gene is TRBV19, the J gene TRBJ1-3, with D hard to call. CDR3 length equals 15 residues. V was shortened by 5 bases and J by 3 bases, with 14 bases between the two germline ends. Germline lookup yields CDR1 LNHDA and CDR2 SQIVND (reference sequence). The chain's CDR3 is CASSSERELGNTIYF. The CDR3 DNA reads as TGTGCCAGTAGTTCTGAACGGGAACTTGGAAACACCATATATTTT.

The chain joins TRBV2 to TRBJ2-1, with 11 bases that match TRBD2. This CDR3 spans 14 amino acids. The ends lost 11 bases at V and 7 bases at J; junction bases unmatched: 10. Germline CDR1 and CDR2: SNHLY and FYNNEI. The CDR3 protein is CAGPRLAGRNEQFF. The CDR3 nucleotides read TGTGCCGGACCCAGACTAGCGGGAAGAAATGAGCAGTTCTTC.

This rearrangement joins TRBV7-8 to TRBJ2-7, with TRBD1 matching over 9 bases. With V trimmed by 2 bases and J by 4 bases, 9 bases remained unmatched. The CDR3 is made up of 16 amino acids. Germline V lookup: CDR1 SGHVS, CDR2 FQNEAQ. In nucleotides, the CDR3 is TGTGCCAGCAGCTTATTTAGCGAGACAGGGGGATACGAGCAGTACTTC. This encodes CASSLFSETGGYEQYF.

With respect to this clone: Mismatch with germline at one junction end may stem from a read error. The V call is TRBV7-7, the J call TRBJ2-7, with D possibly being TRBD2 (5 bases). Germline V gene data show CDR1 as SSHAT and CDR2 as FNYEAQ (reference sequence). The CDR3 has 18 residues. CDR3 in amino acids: CASSLDLSGKNFSYEQYF. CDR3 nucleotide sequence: TGTGCTAGCAGCTTAGATTTGTCGGGGAAAAATTTCTCCTACGAGCAGTACTTC.

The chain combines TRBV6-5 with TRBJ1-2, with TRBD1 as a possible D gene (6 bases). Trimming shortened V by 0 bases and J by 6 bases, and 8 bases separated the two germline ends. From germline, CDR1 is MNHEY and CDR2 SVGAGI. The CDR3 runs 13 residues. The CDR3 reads CASSYSRGHGYTF. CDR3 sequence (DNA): TGTGCCAGCAGTTACTCCAGGGGCCATGGCTACACCTTC.

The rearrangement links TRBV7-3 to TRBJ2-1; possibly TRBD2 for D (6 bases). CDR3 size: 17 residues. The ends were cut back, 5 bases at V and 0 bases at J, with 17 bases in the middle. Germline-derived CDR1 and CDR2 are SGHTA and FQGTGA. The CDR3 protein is CASSLGASESSYNEQFF. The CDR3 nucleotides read TGTGCCAGCAGCCTTGGGGCTAGCGAGAGCTCCTACAATGAGCAGTTCTTC.

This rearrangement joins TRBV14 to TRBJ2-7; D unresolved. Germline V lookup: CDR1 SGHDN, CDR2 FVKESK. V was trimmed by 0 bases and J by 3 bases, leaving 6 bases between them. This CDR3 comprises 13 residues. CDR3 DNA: TGTGCCAGCAGCCAAGATAACAGCTACGAGCAGTACTTC. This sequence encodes CASSQDNSYEQYF.